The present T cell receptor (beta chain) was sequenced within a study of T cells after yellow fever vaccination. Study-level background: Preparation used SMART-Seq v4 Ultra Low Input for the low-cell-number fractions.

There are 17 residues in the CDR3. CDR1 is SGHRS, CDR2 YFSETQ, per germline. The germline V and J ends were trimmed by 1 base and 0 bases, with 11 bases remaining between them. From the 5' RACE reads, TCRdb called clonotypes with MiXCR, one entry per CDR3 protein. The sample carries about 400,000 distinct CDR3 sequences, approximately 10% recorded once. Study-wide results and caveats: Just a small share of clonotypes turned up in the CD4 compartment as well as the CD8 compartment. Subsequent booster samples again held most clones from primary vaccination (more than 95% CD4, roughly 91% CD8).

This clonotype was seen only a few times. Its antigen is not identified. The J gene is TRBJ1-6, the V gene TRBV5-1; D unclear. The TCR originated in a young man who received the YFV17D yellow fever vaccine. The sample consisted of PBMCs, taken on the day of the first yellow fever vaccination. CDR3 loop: CASSLTPQSSYNSPLHF. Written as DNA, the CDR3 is TGCGCCAGCAGCTTGACCCCTCAAAGCTCCTATAATTCACCCCTCCACTTT.